This TCR beta chain stems from a study of OX40 agonist ivuxolimab in advanced cancers. No patient had autoimmune disease or received systemic immunosuppression. Some clones are missing from TCRdb's copy, which holds only in-frame ones; the method was immunoSEQ multiplex PCR. This sample has approximately 70,000 clones, with roughly 88% found just once. With respect to this clone: The antigen remains undetermined.

From germline, CDR1 is SNHLY and CDR2 FYNNEI. The V gene end was trimmed by 6 bases and the J gene end by 7 bases; junction bases not matched to a gene: 5. This CDR3 has 13 residues. Study-wide results and limits: Among expanded peripheral T cells, antigen specificity went undetermined. Normalized T-cell clonal expansion was also low in a subset of nonresponders. There were, on average, more expanded clones in CD8+ T cells than in CD4+.

This material consisted of CD4+ or CD8+ T cells sorted from blood, taken in a trial of the OX40 agonist ivuxolimab. The origin of this receptor is an adult with an advanced solid tumor such as melanoma, head and neck, liver or kidney cancer. J is TRBJ1-1 and V is TRBV2; TRBD1 agrees at 10 bases. CDR3 protein: CASRDGQGGEAFF. The CDR3, as DNA: TGTGCCAGCAGGGATGGACAGGGGGGTGAAGCTTTCTTT.